This T cell receptor beta chain is from a study of cytomegalovirus exposure and HLA in healthy donors. The overall study: The approximately 670 first-cohort repertoires and the 95 to 150 validation repertoires shared the same platform, a later analysis reported.

Repertoires were generated with immunoSEQ multiplex PCR, while TCRdb's copy carries only in-frame clones and drops some. The sample holds 300,000 to 450,000 clones, about nine tenths seen once. The clonotype comes from a woman between 18 and 29 years old in good health and CMV-seronegative. Input material: PBMCs.

The CDR3 region has the DNA TGTGCCTGGAGTGCTGGGACAGTCACCGGGGAGCTGTTTTTT. Its translation: CAWSAGTVTGELFF. The chain combines TRBV30 with TRBJ2-2, with 7 bases lining up with TRBD1. This CDR3 has 14 residues. CDR1 and CDR2 from the germline V gene are GTSNPN and SVGIG (reference sequence). V gave up 1 base and J gave up 4 bases; unmatched junction bases: 3.